This T cell receptor (beta chain) was captured by sequencing in a study of CD8 T cells in Susac syndrome. The count of this clonotype is one. RNA amounts of roughly 0.45 to 1 ug underwent reverse transcription with random hexamers. MiXCR, run by TCRdb on the immunoSEQ multiplex PCR reads, gives a single entry per CDR3 protein. The table lists around 50,000 distinct CDR3 sequences, 90% to 95% of them singletons. V lost 4 bases and J lost 4, with 7 bases in between. The CDR3 has 13 amino acids. CDR1 is SEHNR and CDR2 is FQNEAQ in the germline V gene (reference sequence). The clonotype comes from a human donor in good health. The sequencing input was CD8+ T cells from PBMCs. V gene TRBV7-9 combines with J gene TRBJ2-2, with D hard to call. The DNA of the CDR3 is TGTGCCAGCAGCTCTGATATCACCGGGGAGCTGTTTTTT. Translation: CASSSDITGELFF.